This T cell receptor beta chain comes out of a study of shared clonotypes between healthy human individuals (dated by TCRdb to 2019 to 2021). With respect to the entire study: A couple of women and three men aged 18 to 49 years were included in the cohort. For each donor, CD4 naive and CD4 memory were each given three plates, CD8 naive was given two plates, and CD8 memory was given one plate. The study deeply sequenced blood TCR repertoires of roughly five healthy adults to estimate repertoire size and the extent of clonotype sharing between individuals. To increase sequencing depth and limit assay-specific biases, different laboratories used diverse techniques to prepare libraries and sequence TCR repertoires. Between about 0.85 and 9.5 billion PBMCs per donor were obtained by leukapheresis. The study at large found these results: Higher generation probabilities were observed for clonotypes shared by all four sorted-subset donors than for non-shared clonotypes. The small number of donors limited the genetic and exposure-history diversity represented. When several donors were compared, the shared fraction of clonotypes was about 5% for naive CD4, 3% to 4% for naive CD8, 2.3% for memory CD4, and approximately 0.4% for memory CD8. Sampling was restricted to blood, and TCR repertoires in tissues likely differ from the TCR repertoires found in blood. Naive subsets generally had larger estimated clonotype richness than memory subsets. Pairwise subsampling led to the expectation that sequencing depth would affect the degree of clonotype sharing among donors. Rarefaction of sorted-subset datasets indicated incomplete sequencing despite the large sequencing depth.

TCR CDR3 regions were amplified from genomic DNA by multiplex PCR using the deep immunoSEQ assay. Extracted genomic DNA from each cell subset was spread evenly across all wells of several immunoSEQ 96-well plates, with each plate serving as a replicate. Each replicate PCR for sorted subsets received around 0.2 ug genomic DNA, equal to 28,000 or so T cell genomes. Purified libraries were measured with a Qubit 3.0 fluorometer, size-checked on a Bioanalyzer 2100, and measured again with the KAPA Library Quantification kit. Every immunoSEQ 96-well plate was sequenced on a dedicated single-read 150-cycle Illumina NextSeq 550 flow cell. As for how the authors treated the data: Because the immunoSEQ output held only junctional sequences and lacked quality scores, the filtering could not match the filtering applied to full-length reads. To assign V/J genes and CDR3, sequences were annotated using PyIR, a Python wrapper for IgBLAST v1.9, with IMGT germline references. Reads with weak V/J assignments (E-value above 1e-6), missing CDR3, stop codons, out-of-frame junctions, or ambiguous translated residues were removed. V3J clonotypes were defined as sequences sharing an identical inferred V gene, J gene, and CDR3 amino acid sequence. The percentage overlap between two repertoires was calculated by dividing the number of shared unique clonotypes by the size of the smaller repertoire. Richness of each repertoire was evaluated using RTK rarefaction, the Chao1 estimator, and Recon v2.1 estimates of unobserved clonotypes. Generation probabilities were computed with OLGA for all TCRbeta clonotypes obtained by the gDNA method from four donors. TCRdb obtained this table from immuneACCESS and retained in-frame rearrangements with V and J assigned. These tables miss some clones; where compared with another copy, unresolved V genes account for less than half of the shortfall, and the remainder is unexplained. V and J calls and clone size are as listed in that table; D and trimming were resolved from the DNA. The sample includes about 1,900,000 clones, with about 95% observed a single time. 1% to 1.5% of the sample belongs to the ten largest clones.

Notes on this clone: Its antigen is currently not known. Qualities for individual bases were not recorded, and no much larger clone is one base off.

V is pruned by 7 bases and J by 5 bases, leaving 13 bases of the junction without a gene match. The CDR3 runs 16 amino acids, cysteine and phenylalanine included. The only DNA kept is the CDR3, 48 bases in frame from the first base. Based on the germline V gene, the CDR1 and CDR2 sequences are SGHAT and FQNNGV. CD8 naive samples were obtained by positive selection for CCR7 among CD45RO-negative cells, yielding a CD45RA+CCR7+ population from which TemRA cells were excluded. Healthy HIV-negative adults with no recently reported acute infections or vaccinations were included as donors. Every donor was a Caucasian adult residing in Nashville, Tennessee, USA. Blood was obtained by leukapheresis, after which PBMCs were separated by Ficoll-Histopaque density gradient centrifugation and cryopreserved in liquid nitrogen vapor phase. Purity and quantity of every magnetically sorted T cell population were checked by analytical flow cytometry. Each sorted fraction had its genomic DNA isolated and then quantified by UV absorbance on a Nanodrop 2000c.

The origin of this receptor is a man younger than 35 in good health. The chain is made from TRBV11-2 and TRBJ2-5; TRBD2 matches 10 bases in the middle. Sequenced input: naive CD8+ T cells sorted from blood. The cell subset or site label, as the study defines it: CD45RA+CCR7+. The DNA sequence is TGTGCCAGCACCCTCCTCGGGCTAGCGGGAGAGGAGACCCAGTACTTC. The encoded protein is CASTLLGLAGEETQYF.